This TCR beta chain emerged from a study of blood T cell repertoires in COVID-19. Study overall: Whether acute or convalescent, the COVID-19 samples came from the United States, Italy and Spain. In each case, the material was cDNA or gDNA derived from T cells, B-cell-depleted T cells, or PBMCs.

Per the authors' pipeline: Estimated nucleated cell counts came from reference gene primer amplification. This table comes from immunoSEQ multiplex PCR, and its TCRdb copy is limited to in-frame clones, with some not included. The D gene and trimming were derived from the DNA, and the V and J assignments and clone size from that table. The table lists 270,000 or so clones, less than 90% of them singletons, with about an eighth in the top ten. The CDR3 spans 13 residues. V gave up 6 bases and J gave up 5 bases, with 11 bases separating them. The germline gives CDR1 SGHTS, CDR2 YDEGEE. The chain uses TRBV5-8 and TRBJ1-4; D perhaps matches TRBD1 (5 bases). Sequencing input: peripheral blood. The source is a human donor in a cohort sampled during active COVID-19. CDR3 in amino acids: CASTFGANEKLFF. CDR3 sequence (DNA): TGTGCCAGCACCTTTGGGGCGAATGAAAAACTGTTTTTT.